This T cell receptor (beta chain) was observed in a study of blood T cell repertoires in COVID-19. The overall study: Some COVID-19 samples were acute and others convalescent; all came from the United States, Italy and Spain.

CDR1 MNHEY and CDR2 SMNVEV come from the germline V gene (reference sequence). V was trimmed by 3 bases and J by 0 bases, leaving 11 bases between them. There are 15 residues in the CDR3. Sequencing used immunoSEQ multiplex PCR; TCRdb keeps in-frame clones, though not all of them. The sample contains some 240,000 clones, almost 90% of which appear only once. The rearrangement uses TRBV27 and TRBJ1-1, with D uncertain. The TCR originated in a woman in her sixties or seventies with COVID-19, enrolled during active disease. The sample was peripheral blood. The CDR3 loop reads CASSLLGYMNTEAFF. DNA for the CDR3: TGTGCCAGCAGTTTGCTCGGGTATATGAACACTGAAGCTTTCTTT.